The entry below describes one T cell receptor (beta chain). The sorting of PBMCs gave CD4+ and CD8+ T cells. This record belongs to a study of CD8+ T cells in alopecia areata. Study details: Tofacitinib administration to treated patients was oral, at 5 to 10 mg twice daily.

Germline assignment: CDR1 SGHDT and CDR2 YYEEEE. Trimming cost V 4 bases and J 5 bases; bases outside gene matches: 3. The CDR3 consists of 12 residues. RNA was extracted and reverse transcribed into cDNA as the sequencing template. Some clones are missing from TCRdb's copy, which holds only in-frame ones; the method was immunoSEQ multiplex PCR. The repertoire includes 150,000 to 200,000 clones, 50% to 70% of them detected once, and 1.5% to 2% sits in the top ten. Sequencing used CD4+ T cells sorted from blood, obtained at week 0. The V and J genes are TRBV5-6 and TRBJ2-7, with 7 bases aligning to TRBD2. The TCR was taken from a human donor with alopecia areata. CDR3 in DNA: TGTGCCAGCAGCCAAGCGGGGAACGAGCAGTACTTC. Protein sequence: CASSQAGNEQYF. The full variable domain, its missing parts supplied by reference TRBV5-6 and TRBJ2-7, is DAGVTQSPTHLIKTRGQQVTLRCSPKSGHDTVSWYQQALGQGPQFIFQYYEEEERQRGNFPDRFSGHQFPNYSSELNVNALLLGDSALYLCASSQAGNEQYFGPGTRLTVT.